This T cell receptor beta chain comes out of a study of cytomegalovirus exposure and HLA in healthy donors. Findings of the study overall: Using a false discovery rate of 0.05, a later analysis showed that approximately 17,000 TCR beta sequences were associated with HLA alleles. V- and J-gene trimming in TCR beta was tied to a missense DCLRE1C variant by an analysis performed later.

The CDR3 has 18 residues. Per germline, CDR1 KGHSH and CDR2 LQKENI. Trimming took 0 bases from V and 4 from J; bases not matched to a gene: 14. Points on this clone: As yet, its antigen is unknown.

The PCR had 60 Vbeta and 13 Jbeta primers. Some clones are missing from TCRdb's copy, which holds only in-frame ones; the method was immunoSEQ multiplex PCR. The sample holds some 81,000 clones, under 85% seen once. V and J are TRBV18 and TRBJ1-2, with 7 nucleotides matching TRBD1. The sample comprised PBMCs. The TCR originated in a woman aged 40 to 49 in good health and CMV-seropositive. CDR3 in DNA: TGTGCCAGCTCACCACCACCAGTCAAGGGGGCACAGGCCTATGGCTACACCTTC. This translates into CASSPPPVKGAQAYGYTF.